The next 32 T cell receptor beta chains were all read from a single sample in a study of T-cell reconstitution after alpha-beta-depleted transplantation in children. Preparation of the TCRbeta library used unique molecular identifiers. TCRdb analysed the PCR reads with MiXCR anew, one entry per CDR3 protein. Altogether 190,000 or so distinct CDR3 sequences are present, around 7% being singletons, with the ten largest covering 3% to 3.5%. Sequenced here: PBMCs from the stem cell graft donor, sampled from the stem cell graft. The receptor source for this set is a human donor who donated a stem cell graft to a child with Wiskott-Aldrich syndrome.

The V call is TRBV5-1, the J call TRBJ2-1, with D tentatively TRBD2 (6 bases). Per germline, CDR1 SGHRS and CDR2 YFSETQ. CDR3 length equals 15 residues. Trimming removed 4 bases from V and 2 bases from J, with 13 bases in between. The CDR3 DNA reads as TGCGCCAGCAGCCCCGACGCGGGACCCTACAATGAGCAGTTCTTC. It yields the protein CASSPDAGPYNEQFF.

This clonotype was observed at least ten times. The chain has TRBV5-1 and TRBJ2-3, with 10 positions matching TRBD1. The CDR3 covers 15 residues. The ends lost 1 base at V and 5 bases at J; junction bases unmatched: 4. Looked up from germline, CDR1 is SGHRS and CDR2 is YFSETQ. The CDR3 loop reads CASSLTGTGEDTQYF. The CDR3 bases are TGCGCCAGCAGCTTGACTGGGACAGGGGAAGATACGCAGTATTTT.

This clonotype was recorded many times. The chain carries TRBV12-3 or TRBV12-4 and TRBJ1-6; maybe TRBD1 (5 bases). The CDR3 totals 12 residues. V lost 6 bases to trimming and J lost 14 bases, with 14 bases between them. The DNA of the CDR3 is TGTGCCAGCAGCGAGGGGTACCTCACCCTCCACTTT. It translates to CASSEGYLTLHF.

This rearrangement joins TRBV5-1 to TRBJ2-2; perhaps TRBD1 as D (6 bases). Trimming took off 3 bases at V and 7 bases at J, with 13 bases between the two ends. Germline V gene lookup returns CDR1 SGHRS and CDR2 YFSETQ. This CDR3 spans 14 amino acids. The CDR3 sequence is CASSYDRTFGELFF. CDR3 DNA: TGCGCCAGCAGCTACGACAGGACGTTCGGGGAGCTGTTTTTT.

This clonotype was counted many times. This chain connects TRBV4-3 to TRBJ1-2; D gene unclear. Germline V CDR1 and CDR2: LGHNA, YSLEER. The V end was cut by 2 bases, the J end by 0 bases, with 10 bases between. The CDR3 consists of 15 residues. CDR3 DNA: TGCGCCAGCAGCCAAAATTTCGGAGCTAACTATGGCTACACCTTC. Translated: CASSQNFGANYGYTF.

This clonotype has ten or more counts. This sequence joins TRBV30 and TRBJ2-3; no firm D call. This CDR3 has 11 residues. Trimming cost V 0 bases and J 6 bases, with 4 bases left between them. Per the germline V gene, CDR1 is GTSNPN and CDR2 is SVGIG (reference sequence). The CDR3: CAWSVSDTQYF. The CDR3, as DNA: TGTGCCTGGAGTGTAAGTGATACGCAGTATTTT.

In its sample, this clonotype was seen many times. The V and J genes are TRBV9 and TRBJ2-7; TRBD2 might be the D (6 bases). CDR3 size: 16 residues. Germline loops: CDR1 SGDLS, CDR2 YYNGEE. The V gene lost 4 bases and the J gene lost 3 bases, with 20 bases spanning the gap. CDR3 nucleotide sequence: TGTGCCAGCAGCCCAGAAGGCAGCTTAGCGGTCTACGAGCAGTACTTC. The encoded protein is CASSPEGSLAVYEQYF.

This clonotype was detected ten times or more. The chain employs TRBV12-3 or TRBV12-4 and TRBJ1-5; 7 bases fit TRBD1. The V gene end was trimmed by 3 bases and the J gene end by 2 bases; junction bases not matched to a gene: 4. The CDR3 runs to 15 residues. CDR3 DNA sequence: TGTGCCAGCAGTTTGGTAGGGGGCGGCAATCAGCCCCAGCATTTT. This sequence encodes CASSLVGGGNQPQHF.

In its sample, this clonotype was seen many times. The V call is TRBV20-1, the J call TRBJ2-1; 9 bases are shared with TRBD2. There are 14 residues in the CDR3. Germline trimming cut 3 bases from V and 4 bases from J; bases unmatched to any gene: 4. The germline V gene has CDR1 DFQATT and CDR2 SNEGSKA (reference sequence). The CDR3, as DNA: TGCAGTGCTAGGACTAGCGGAATATACAATGAGCAGTTCTTC. This translates into CSARTSGIYNEQFF.

In its sample, this clonotype was seen many times. This chain links TRBV6-4 with TRBJ2-7; either TRBD1 or TRBD2 may supply D (6 bases each). CDR1 is MRHNA and CDR2 is SNTAGT in the germline V gene. Trimming cost V 6 bases and J 2 bases, with 14 bases left between them. The CDR3 sequence is 14 residues long. The CDR3 spells CASSRGRGTYEQYF. The CDR3 DNA reads as TGTGCCAGCAGCCGGGGGCGGGGAACCTACGAGCAGTACTTC.

This clonotype was counted ten times or more. CDR3 protein: CATPLISSYNEQFF. Written as DNA, the CDR3 is TGTGCCACCCCCTTAATAAGCTCCTACAATGAGCAGTTCTTC. The chain uses TRBV19 and TRBJ2-1; D call uncertain. Trimming pared 10 bases from V and 0 bases from J, leaving 13 bases between. Germline V gives CDR1 LNHDA, CDR2 SQIVND (reference sequence). This CDR3 is built from 14 residues. Using reference TRBV19 and TRBJ2-1 for the parts outside the CDR3, the full variable domain is DGGITQSPKYLFRKEGQNVTLSCEQNLNHDAMYWYRQDPGQGLRLIYYSQIVNDFQKGDIAEGYSVSREKKESFPLTVTSAQKNPTAFYLCATPLISSYNEQFFGPGTRLTVL.

This clonotype was seen many times. The chain links TRBV7-9 to TRBJ2-1; 11 positions match TRBD1. The V segment lost 7 bases and the J segment 6 bases; nucleotides outside the gene matches: 8. Germline assignment: CDR1 SEHNR and CDR2 FQNEAQ (reference sequence). The CDR3 spans 15 residues. CDR3 sequence reads: CASIDRDRGSNEQFF. CDR3 nucleotides: TGTGCCAGCATCGACCGGGACAGGGGGTCCAATGAGCAGTTCTTC. The entire variable domain, with the rest obtained from reference TRBV7-9 and TRBJ2-1, is as follows: DTGVSQNPRHKITKRGQNVTFRCDPISEHNRLYWYRQTLGQGPEFLTYFQNEAQLEKSRLLSDRFSAERPKGSFSTLEIQRTEQGDSAMYLCASIDRDRGSNEQFFGPGTRLTVL.

The chain employs TRBV5-5 and TRBJ2-1; D is perhaps TRBD2 (6 bases). Germline V gene sequence: CDR1 SGHKS, CDR2 YYEKEE (reference sequence). Trimming left V 4 bases short and J 1 base short, with 12 bases between. This CDR3 is 15 amino acids long. The CDR3 coding sequence is TGTGCCAGCAGCCCGGGACTTCTATCCTACAATGAGCAGTTCTTC. It is translated as CASSPGLLSYNEQFF. Filled out from reference TRBV5-5 and TRBJ2-1, the complete variable domain reads DAGVTQSPTHLIKTRGQQVTLRCSPISGHKSVSWYQQVLGQGPQFIFQYYEKEERGRGNFPDRFSARQFPNYSSELNVNALLLGDSALYLCASSPGLLSYNEQFFGPGTRLTVL.

This clonotype was found many times. The chain uses TRBV6-5 and TRBJ2-7; D might be TRBD1 (5 bases). Germline loops: CDR1 MNHEY, CDR2 SVGAGI. V was cut by 2 bases and J by 4 bases, with 12 bases left in between. CDR3 length: 14 residues. The CDR3 sequence is CASSYQGAGYEQYF. The CDR3 DNA reads as TGTGCCAGCAGTTACCAGGGTGCTGGGTACGAGCAGTACTTC.

This clonotype was counted at least ten times. The chain joins TRBV4-3 to TRBJ1-2, with 7 positions matching TRBD1. Germline CDR1 is LGHNA and CDR2 is YSLEER. The CDR3 contains 15 residues. V shed 0 bases and J 4 bases; nucleotides not matched to a gene: 5. The CDR3 protein is CASSQDLGGGYGYTF. CDR3 coding DNA: TGCGCCAGCAGCCAAGATTTAGGGGGCGGCTATGGCTACACCTTC.

This clonotype has ten or more counts. The chain is built from TRBV24-1 and TRBJ1-1; perhaps TRBD1 as D (5 bases). The CDR3 sequence is 17 residues long. CDR1 and CDR2 (germline): KGHDR, SFDVKD. Trimming removed 3 bases at V and 1 base at J, with 17 bases between. DNA for the CDR3: TGTGCCACCAGTGATGGGAGTGAGGGGACTGGGAACACTGAAGCTTTCTTT. Protein sequence: CATSDGSEGTGNTEAFF.

The sample holds many counts of this clonotype. This chain connects TRBV7-9 to TRBJ1-6; 7 bases line up with TRBD1. Per the germline V gene, CDR1 is SEHNR and CDR2 is FQNEAQ (reference sequence). The CDR3 consists of 15 residues. The V and J ends lost 3 bases and 6 bases, in that order; junction bases with no gene match: 5. CDR3 loop: CASSLWDSLNSPLHF. The CDR3 bases are TGTGCCAGCAGCTTGTGGGACAGCCTTAATTCACCCCTCCACTTT.

This clonotype showed up just a few times. This rearrangement joins TRBV28 to TRBJ2-3, with no clear D. The CDR3 has 15 amino acids. CDR1 is MDHEN and CDR2 is SYDVKM in the germline V gene. Trimming removed 5 bases at V and 0 bases at J, with 12 bases between. In DNA form, the CDR3 reads TGTGCCAGCAGTACCTTCCCCTTAAGCACAGATACGCAGTATTTT. Translated: CASSTFPLSTDTQYF.

This clonotype was detected ten times or more. V usage is TRBV29-1 and J usage is TRBJ2-7; D is uncertain. This CDR3 spans 11 amino acids. Trimming pared 4 bases from V and 0 bases from J, leaving 4 bases between. Germline V lookup: CDR1 SQVTM, CDR2 ANQGSEA. CDR3 in amino acids: CSVGHSYEQYF. The DNA for the CDR3 is TGCAGCGTTGGGCACTCCTACGAGCAGTACTTC.

This clonotype was detected many times. The CDR3 DNA is TGCAGTGCCCGAGGAGGGAAGGATGAAGCTTTCTTT. Translated, it gives CSARGGKDEAFF. This chain uses TRBV20-1 with TRBJ1-1; no firm D call. The CDR3 length is 12 residues. The germline V gene has CDR1 DFQATT and CDR2 SNEGSKA (reference sequence). V lost 6 bases and J 7 bases, leaving 15 bases between the germline ends.

There are many counts of this clonotype. This chain links TRBV6-5 with TRBJ2-7; D uncertain. This CDR3 contains 13 residues. Per the germline V gene, CDR1 is MNHEY and CDR2 is SVGAGI. The germline V and J ends were trimmed by 0 bases and 6 bases, with 9 bases remaining between them. The CDR3 loop is CASSYSKGLEQYF. The CDR3 region has the DNA TGTGCCAGCAGTTACTCGAAAGGGCTCGAGCAGTACTTC.

This clonotype appeared a few times. V usage is TRBV10-3 and J usage is TRBJ1-5; no reliable D call. This CDR3 contains 15 residues. The V end lost 3 bases, the J end lost 4 bases, and 13 bases lay between the germline ends. Germline V gives CDR1 ENHRY, CDR2 SYGVKD. The CDR3, as DNA: TGTGCCATCAGTGACTGGCCGTCCTTGAATCAGCCCCAGCATTTT. Amino acids: CAISDWPSLNQPQHF.

This clonotype was detected a few times. This sequence joins TRBV30 and TRBJ2-7; 12 bases are a match to TRBD2. Germline CDR1 GTSNPN, CDR2 SVGIG (reference sequence). The CDR3 is 15 residues long. V lost 0 bases to trimming and J lost 7 bases; unmatched junction nucleotides: 7. CDR3 protein: CAWSVLAGGFGEQYF. DNA of the CDR3: TGTGCCTGGAGTGTCCTAGCGGGAGGGTTTGGAGAGCAGTACTTC.

This clonotype was observed at least ten times. V is TRBV10-3 and J is TRBJ2-3, with 10 positions matching TRBD2. The ends lost 10 bases at V and 1 base at J; junction bases unmatched: 11. The germline V gene encodes CDR1 ENHRY and CDR2 SYGVKD. The CDR3 extends over 16 amino acids. The CDR3 DNA reads TGTGCCACCAACCGAGCGGGAGGGCCGGGCACAGATACGCAGTATTTT. Its protein is CATNRAGGPGTDTQYF.

The chain combines TRBV19 with TRBJ2-7; TRBD2 agrees at 14 bases. Germline V CDR1 and CDR2: LNHDA, SQIVND (reference sequence). J was trimmed by 0 bases and V by 5 bases; bases with no gene match: 3. The CDR3 runs 16 residues. The CDR3 DNA sequence: TGTGCCAGTAGTGCAGGACTAGCGGGAGGCTCCTACGAGCAGTACTTC. Translation gives CASSAGLAGGSYEQYF.

This clonotype was counted many times. This rearrangement joins TRBV25-1 to TRBJ1-6, with unresolved D. The CDR3 covers 13 residues. V lost 1 base and J lost 10, with 8 bases in between. Germline V gene data show CDR1 as MGHDK and CDR2 as SYGVNS. The CDR3 here is CASSELSGSPLHF. For the CDR3, the DNA is TGTGCCAGCAGTGAATTATCGGGGTCACCCCTCCACTTT. The complete variable domain, with remaining parts taken from reference TRBV25-1 and TRBJ1-6, reads EADIYQTPRYLVIGTGKKITLECSQTMGHDKMYWYQQDPGMELHLIHYSYGVNSTEKGDLSSESTVSRIRTEHFPLTLESARPSHTSQYLCASSELSGSPLHFGNGTRLTVT.

This clonotype was seen a handful of times. The chain couples TRBV20-1 to TRBJ1-1; 7 nucleotides align to TRBD1. V dropped 6 bases and J dropped 7; count of bases not matched to a gene: 11. This CDR3 region has 13 residues. CDR1 and CDR2 (germline): DFQATT, SNEGSKA (reference sequence). CDR3 in amino acids: CSAFHRGLYEAFF. Written as DNA, the CDR3 is TGCAGTGCGTTTCACAGGGGCCTATATGAAGCTTTCTTT.

In this sample, this clonotype turned up many times. The rearrangement joins TRBV5-5 to TRBJ2-1, with D possibly TRBD2 on 7 matching bases. V was shortened by 0 bases and J by 7 bases, with 17 bases between the two germline ends. This CDR3 region has 16 residues. From germline, CDR1 is SGHKS and CDR2 YYEKEE (reference sequence). CDR3 sequence reads: CASSLVLWGGHNEQFF. CDR3 nucleotides: TGTGCCAGCAGCTTGGTTTTGTGGGGGGGCCATAATGAGCAGTTCTTC.

This clonotype showed up many times. This chain links TRBV29-1 with TRBJ2-3; D remains ambiguous. V lost 2 bases to trimming and J lost 4 bases, with 16 bases between them. Germline V gene data show CDR1 as SQVTM and CDR2 as ANQGSEA. The CDR3 is 15 residues long. The CDR3 DNA is TGCAGCGTTGAAATATATGAAAGACACTCAGATACGCAGTATTTT. It specifies CSVEIYERHSDTQYF.

DNA of the CDR3: TGCAGCGCTTTAGCGGGGGCATATTACAATGAGCAGTTCTTC. It encodes CSALAGAYYNEQFF. The chain uses TRBV29-1 and TRBJ2-1, with TRBD2 matching 9 bases. The CDR3 has 14 amino acids. V lost 7 bases and J lost 4; bases outside the gene matches: 8. Germline V gene lookup returns CDR1 SQVTM and CDR2 ANQGSEA.

Ten or more counts support this clonotype. V and J are TRBV20-1 and TRBJ2-5; no clear D gene. The V end was cut by 5 bases, the J end by 1 base, with 5 bases between. This CDR3 is built from 11 residues. The germline V gene encodes CDR1 DFQATT and CDR2 SNEGSKA (reference sequence). In DNA form, the CDR3 reads TGCAGTGCTCCCTTCCAAGAGACCCAGTACTTC. Translating it yields CSAPFQETQYF.

This clonotype was counted many times. The gene calls are TRBV2 and TRBJ2-4; a possible D gene is TRBD2 (6 bases). Trimming shortened V by 6 bases and J by 0 bases, and 9 bases separated the two germline ends. The CDR3 loop spans 14 amino acids. The germline V gene has CDR1 SNHLY and CDR2 FYNNEI. The CDR3 bases are TGTGCCAGCAGGCAGGGACTAGCCAAAAACATTCAGTACTTC. Translation: CASRQGLAKNIQYF.